The rows below give T cell receptor beta chains drawn from one sample of a study of cytomegalovirus exposure and HLA in healthy donors. Sequenced by immunoSEQ multiplex PCR; TCRdb stores in-frame clones only, minus some. The sample has about 160,000 clones, roughly 80% seen once. Sequencing was carried out using PBMCs. The origin of the receptors is a woman aged 25 to 39 in good health and CMV-seropositive. Both conserved end residues are part of each CDR3. A D gene is named only where the DNA matches it firmly. Clone sizes are given selectively: once, few, many, or a class where the clone is expanded.

j_call	clone_size	d_call	v_call	cdr3_nt	cdr3_aa
TRBJ2-1	.	.	TRBV27	TGTGCCAGCAGTTTTAGGGGGACGTCTTACAATGAGCAGTTCTTC	CASSFRGTSYNEQFF
TRBJ2-4	once	TRBD2	TRBV5-1	TGCGCCAGCAGCTTGGCGGGGGGAAACATTCAGTACTTC	CASSLAGGNIQYF
TRBJ1-3	.	.	TRBV7-2	TGTGCCAGCAGCAGCCGGTTGAGCTCTGGAAACACCATATATTTT	CASSSRLSSGNTIYF
TRBJ2-1	.	.	TRBV28	TGTGCCAGCAGTTTACAACAGGAAGACAATGAGCAGTTCTTC	CASSLQQEDNEQFF
TRBJ1-1	.	.	TRBV7-9	TGTGCCAGCCTCGCCGGGAGCAGTGAAGGGATGAACACTGAAGCTTTCTTT	CASLAGSSEGMNTEAFF
TRBJ2-3	.	TRBD1	TRBV5-1	TGCGCCAGCAGCTTGGGGTCGGACAGGGTCACAGATACGCAGTATTTT	CASSLGSDRVTDTQYF
TRBJ2-7	.	TRBD1	TRBV30	TGTGCCTGGAGTGTCCCGGACAGGGTCTCCTACGAGCAGTACTTC	CAWSVPDRVSYEQYF
TRBJ1-5	.	.	TRBV9	TGTGCCAGCAGCGCCCAGGGCCTGAATCAGCCCCAGCATTTT	CASSAQGLNQPQHF
TRBJ1-5	few	TRBD1	TRBV6-6	TGTGCCAGCAGTTACGGGACAGGGGTATACAATCAGCCCCAGCATTTT	CASSYGTGVYNQPQHF
TRBJ1-5	few	TRBD1	TRBV15	TGTGCCACCAGCATTGGGACAGCGAGCAATCAGCCCCAGCATTTT	CATSIGTASNQPQHF
TRBJ2-5	.	.	TRBV6-5	TGTGCCAGCAGTTCGGGACTGACTTTCTCCGTGCAGTACTTC	CASSSGLTFSVQYF
TRBJ2-7	.	.	TRBV27	TGTGCCAGCAGTTTTTTTAACGAGCAGTACTTC	CASSFFNEQYF
TRBJ2-7	few	TRBD2	TRBV5-4	TGTGCCAGCAGCCGGGAGGGTTCTTTCTCCTACGAGCAGTACTTC	CASSREGSFSYEQYF
TRBJ1-1	once	.	TRBV7-9	TGTGCCAGCAGCTTAGAGGCGGACATGGCGACTTTCTTT	CASSLEADMATFF
TRBJ1-2	.	TRBD1	TRBV7-9	TGTGCCAGCAGCTCCGGGACAGGGGGCTATGGCTACACCTTC	CASSSGTGGYGYTF
TRBJ1-2	.	.	TRBV4-1	TGCGCCAGCAGCTCCGGACAGTCAATCTATGGCTACACCTTC	CASSSGQSIYGYTF
TRBJ1-5	.	TRBD1	TRBV7-2	TGTGCCAGCAGCCGGTCTGGGACAGACCCTAGCAATCAGCCCCAGCATTTT	CASSRSGTDPSNQPQHF
TRBJ2-3	.	TRBD2	TRBV15	TGTGCCACCAGCAGAGATCTAGCGGGGGGAGTAGATACGCAGTATTTT	CATSRDLAGGVDTQYF
TRBJ1-1	.	.	TRBV11-2	TGTGCCAGCAGCTTGAGTTACACTGAAGCTTTCTTT	CASSLSYTEAFF
TRBJ2-5	.	.	TRBV27	TGTGCCAGCAGAGGAGCTGCACAGGGTGAAGAGACCCAGTACTTC	CASRGAAQGEETQYF
TRBJ2-3	once	TRBD1	TRBV30	TGTGCCTGGAGTGTTTTTAGCGGGACAGGGGGTACAGATACGCAGTATTTT	CAWSVFSGTGGTDTQYF